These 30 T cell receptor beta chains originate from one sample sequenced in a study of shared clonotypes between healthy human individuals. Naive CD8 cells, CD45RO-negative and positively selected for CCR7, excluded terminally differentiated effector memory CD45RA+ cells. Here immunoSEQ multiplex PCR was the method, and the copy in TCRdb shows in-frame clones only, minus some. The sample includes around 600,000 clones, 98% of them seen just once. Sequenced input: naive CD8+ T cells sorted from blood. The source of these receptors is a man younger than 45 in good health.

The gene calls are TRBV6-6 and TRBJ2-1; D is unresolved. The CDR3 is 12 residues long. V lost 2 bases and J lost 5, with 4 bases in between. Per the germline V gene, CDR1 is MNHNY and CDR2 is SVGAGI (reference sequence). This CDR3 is CASSYGNNEQFF. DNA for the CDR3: TGTGCCAGCAGTTACGGAAACAATGAGCAGTTCTTC.

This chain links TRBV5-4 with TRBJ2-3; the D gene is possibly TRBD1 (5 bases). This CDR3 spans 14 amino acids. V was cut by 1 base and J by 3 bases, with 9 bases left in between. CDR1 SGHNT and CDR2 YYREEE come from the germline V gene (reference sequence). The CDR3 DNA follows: TGTGCCAGCAGCTTGCCAGGGTGGACAGATACGCAGTATTTT. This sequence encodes CASSLPGWTDTQYF.

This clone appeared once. DNA of the CDR3: TGTGCCAGCAGCTTAAGGTTCTCACCGGGGGCCTACGAGCAGTACTTC. Amino acids: CASSLRFSPGAYEQYF. V is TRBV7-8 and J is TRBJ2-7, with D tentatively TRBD2 (6 bases). Trimming pared 2 bases from V and 2 bases from J, leaving 16 bases between. The V gene's germline CDR1 is SGHVS and CDR2 FQNEAQ. This CDR3 is 16 amino acids long.

DNA of the CDR3: TGTGCCAGCAGTGAAGCCAGGGGTCGGAGAAATGAGCAGTTCTTC. Translating gives CASSEARGRRNEQFF. The chain couples TRBV25-1 to TRBJ2-1, with a possible D match to TRBD1 (6 bases). With 2 bases removed from V and 7 bases from J, the gap between germline ends came to 15 bases. CDR1 and CDR2 (germline): MGHDK, SYGVNS. The CDR3 totals 15 residues.

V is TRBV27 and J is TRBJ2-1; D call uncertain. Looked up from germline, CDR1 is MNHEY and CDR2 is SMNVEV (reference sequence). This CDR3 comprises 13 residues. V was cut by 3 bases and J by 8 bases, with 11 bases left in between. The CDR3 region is CASSFSRTHEQFF. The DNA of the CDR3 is TGTGCCAGCAGTTTTTCCAGGACCCATGAGCAGTTCTTC.

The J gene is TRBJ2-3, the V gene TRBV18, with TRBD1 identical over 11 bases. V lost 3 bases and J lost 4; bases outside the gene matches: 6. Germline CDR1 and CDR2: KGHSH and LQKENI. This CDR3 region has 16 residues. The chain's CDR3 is CASSPLDRGRSDTQYF. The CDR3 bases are TGTGCCAGCTCACCTCTGGACAGGGGGCGATCAGATACGCAGTATTTT.

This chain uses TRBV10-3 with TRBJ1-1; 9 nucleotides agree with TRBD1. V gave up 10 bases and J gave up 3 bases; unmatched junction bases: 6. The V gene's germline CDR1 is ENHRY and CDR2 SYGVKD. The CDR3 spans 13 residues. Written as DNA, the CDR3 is TGTGCCACGGACAGGGGTTCGCACACTGAAGCTTTCTTT. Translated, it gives CATDRGSHTEAFF.

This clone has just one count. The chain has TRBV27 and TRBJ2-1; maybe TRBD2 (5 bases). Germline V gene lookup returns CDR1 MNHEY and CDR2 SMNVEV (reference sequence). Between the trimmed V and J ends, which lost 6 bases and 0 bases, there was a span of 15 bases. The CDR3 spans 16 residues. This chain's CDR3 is CASSPPDSRSYNEQFF. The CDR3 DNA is TGTGCCAGCAGCCCCCCGGACTCTCGCTCCTACAATGAGCAGTTCTTC.

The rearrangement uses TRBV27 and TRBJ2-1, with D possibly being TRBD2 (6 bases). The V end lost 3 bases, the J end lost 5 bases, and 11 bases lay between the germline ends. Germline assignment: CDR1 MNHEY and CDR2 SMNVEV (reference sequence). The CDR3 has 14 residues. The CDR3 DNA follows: TGTGCCAGCAGTTTTTTTGCGGGAAACAATGAGCAGTTCTTC. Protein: CASSFFAGNNEQFF.

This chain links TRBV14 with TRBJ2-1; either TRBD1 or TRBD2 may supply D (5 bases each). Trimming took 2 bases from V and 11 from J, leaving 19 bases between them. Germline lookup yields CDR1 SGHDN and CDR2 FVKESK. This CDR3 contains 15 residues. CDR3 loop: CASSQRPGPEAQQFF. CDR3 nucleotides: TGTGCCAGCAGCCAACGCCCGGGGCCCGAAGCCCAGCAGTTCTTC.

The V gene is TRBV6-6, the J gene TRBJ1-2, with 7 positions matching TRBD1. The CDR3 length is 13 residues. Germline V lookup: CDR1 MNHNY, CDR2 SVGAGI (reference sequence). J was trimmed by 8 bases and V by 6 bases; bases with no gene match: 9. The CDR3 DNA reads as TGTGCCAGCAGCCTGGGACAGCTAATGGGCTACACCTTC. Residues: CASSLGQLMGYTF.

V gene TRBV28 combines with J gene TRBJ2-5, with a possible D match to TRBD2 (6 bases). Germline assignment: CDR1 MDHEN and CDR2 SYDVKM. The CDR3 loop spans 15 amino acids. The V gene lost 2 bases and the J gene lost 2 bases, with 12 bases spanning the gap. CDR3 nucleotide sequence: TGTGCCAGCAGTTTAGGGAGGAAAAGGCAAGAGACCCAGTACTTC. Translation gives CASSLGRKRQETQYF.

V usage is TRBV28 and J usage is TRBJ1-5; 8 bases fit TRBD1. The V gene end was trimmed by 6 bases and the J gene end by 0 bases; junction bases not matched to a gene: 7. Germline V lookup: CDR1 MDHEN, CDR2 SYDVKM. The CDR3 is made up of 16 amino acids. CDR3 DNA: TGTGCCAGCAGAACTTACAGGGGGAATAGCAATCAGCCCCAGCATTTT. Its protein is CASRTYRGNSNQPQHF.

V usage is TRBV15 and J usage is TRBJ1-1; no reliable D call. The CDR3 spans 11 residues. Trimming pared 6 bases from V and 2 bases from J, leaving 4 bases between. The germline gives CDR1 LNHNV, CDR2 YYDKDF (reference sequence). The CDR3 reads CATRFNTEAFF. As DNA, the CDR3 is TGTGCCACCAGATTCAACACTGAAGCTTTCTTT.

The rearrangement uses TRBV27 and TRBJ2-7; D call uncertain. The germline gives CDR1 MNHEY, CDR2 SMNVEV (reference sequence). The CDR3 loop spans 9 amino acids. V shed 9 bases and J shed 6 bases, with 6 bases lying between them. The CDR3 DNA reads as TGTGCCAGGGCTCTCGAGCAGTACTTC. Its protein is CARALEQYF.

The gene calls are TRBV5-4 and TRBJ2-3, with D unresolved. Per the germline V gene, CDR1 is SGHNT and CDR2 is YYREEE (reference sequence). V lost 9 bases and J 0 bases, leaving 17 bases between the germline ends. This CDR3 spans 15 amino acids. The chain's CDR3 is CAIRWSGQSTDTQYF. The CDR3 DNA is TGTGCCATCCGGTGGTCGGGCCAGAGCACAGATACGCAGTATTTT.

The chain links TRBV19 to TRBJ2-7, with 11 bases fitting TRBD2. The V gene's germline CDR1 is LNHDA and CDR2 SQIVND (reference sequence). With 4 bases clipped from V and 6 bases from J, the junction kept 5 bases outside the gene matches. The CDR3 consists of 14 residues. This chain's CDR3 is CASSTPSGRREQYF. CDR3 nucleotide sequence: TGTGCCAGTAGTACTCCTAGCGGGAGGCGCGAGCAGTACTTC.

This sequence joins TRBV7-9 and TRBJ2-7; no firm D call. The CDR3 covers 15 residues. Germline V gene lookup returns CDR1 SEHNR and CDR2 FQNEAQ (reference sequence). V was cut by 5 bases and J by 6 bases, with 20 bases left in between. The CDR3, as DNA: TGTGCCAGCAGCCCCGCGCCTAGTTTGACTCGCGAGCAGTACTTC. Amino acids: CASSPAPSLTREQYF.

The CDR3 sequence: CASSLPSGGAEEFF. The CDR3, as DNA: TGTGCCAGCAGCTTACCTAGCGGGGGAGCGGAGGAGTTCTTC. This chain joins TRBV5-6 and TRBJ2-1; 10 bases agree with TRBD2. V lost 2 bases to trimming and J lost 14 bases; unmatched junction nucleotides: 10. This CDR3 has 14 amino acids. From germline, CDR1 is SGHDT and CDR2 YYEEEE.

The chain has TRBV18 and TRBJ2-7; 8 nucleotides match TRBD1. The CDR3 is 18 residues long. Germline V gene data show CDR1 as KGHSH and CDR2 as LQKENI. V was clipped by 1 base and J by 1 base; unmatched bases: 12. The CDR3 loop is CASSPLLRGQGASYEQYF. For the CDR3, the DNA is TGTGCCAGCTCACCACTTTTGCGTGGTCAGGGGGCGTCCTACGAGCAGTACTTC.

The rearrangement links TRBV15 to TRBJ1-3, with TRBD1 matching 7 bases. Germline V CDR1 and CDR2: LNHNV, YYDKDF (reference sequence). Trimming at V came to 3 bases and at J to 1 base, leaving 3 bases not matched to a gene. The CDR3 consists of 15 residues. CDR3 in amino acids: CATSRYRGSGNTIYF. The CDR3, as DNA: TGTGCCACCAGCAGGTACAGGGGTTCTGGAAACACCATATATTTT.

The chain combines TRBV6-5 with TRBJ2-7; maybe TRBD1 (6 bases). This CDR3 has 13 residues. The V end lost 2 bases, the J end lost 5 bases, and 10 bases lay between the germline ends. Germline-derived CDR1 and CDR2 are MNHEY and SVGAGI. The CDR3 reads CASSYVGQDEQYF. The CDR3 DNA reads TGTGCCAGCAGTTACGTGGGACAAGACGAGCAGTACTTC.

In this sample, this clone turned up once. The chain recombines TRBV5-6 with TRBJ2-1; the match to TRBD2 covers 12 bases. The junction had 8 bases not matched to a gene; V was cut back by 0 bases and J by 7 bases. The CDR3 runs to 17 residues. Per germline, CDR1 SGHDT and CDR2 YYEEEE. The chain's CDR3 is CASSLVVGLAGINEQFF. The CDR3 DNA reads TGTGCCAGCAGCTTGGTTGTCGGACTAGCGGGAATTAATGAGCAGTTCTTC.

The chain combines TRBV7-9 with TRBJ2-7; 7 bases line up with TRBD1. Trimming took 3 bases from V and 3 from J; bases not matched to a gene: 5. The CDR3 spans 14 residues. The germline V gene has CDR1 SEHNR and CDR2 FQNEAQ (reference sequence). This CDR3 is CASSFTGQSYEQYF. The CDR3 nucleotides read TGTGCCAGCAGCTTCACGGGACAGAGCTACGAGCAGTACTTC.

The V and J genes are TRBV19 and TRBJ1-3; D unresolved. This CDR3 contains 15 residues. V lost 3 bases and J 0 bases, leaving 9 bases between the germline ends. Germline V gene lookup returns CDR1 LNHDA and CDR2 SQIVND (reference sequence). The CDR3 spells CASSISALSGNTIYF. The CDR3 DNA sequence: TGTGCCAGTAGTATCAGTGCCCTCTCTGGAAACACCATATATTTT.

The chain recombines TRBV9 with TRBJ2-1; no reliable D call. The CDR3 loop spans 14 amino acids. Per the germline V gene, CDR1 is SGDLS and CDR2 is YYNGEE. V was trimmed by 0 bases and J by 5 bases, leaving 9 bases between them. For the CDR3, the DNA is TGTGCCAGCAGCGTAGGGGGAAATCACAATGAGCAGTTCTTC. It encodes CASSVGGNHNEQFF.

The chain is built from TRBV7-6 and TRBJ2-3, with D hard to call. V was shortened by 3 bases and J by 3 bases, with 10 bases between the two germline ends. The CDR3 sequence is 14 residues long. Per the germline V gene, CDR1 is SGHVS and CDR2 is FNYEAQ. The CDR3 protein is CASSFSGGTDTQYF. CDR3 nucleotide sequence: TGTGCCAGCAGCTTCTCAGGTGGGACAGATACGCAGTATTTT.

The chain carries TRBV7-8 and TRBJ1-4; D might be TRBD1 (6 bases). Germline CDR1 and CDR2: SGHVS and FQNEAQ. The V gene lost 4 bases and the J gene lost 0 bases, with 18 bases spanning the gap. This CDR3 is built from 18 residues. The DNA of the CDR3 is TGTGCCAGCAGCTGGCCGGGACACCTATCCTCAACTAATGAAAAACTGTTTTTT. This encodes CASSWPGHLSSTNEKLFF.

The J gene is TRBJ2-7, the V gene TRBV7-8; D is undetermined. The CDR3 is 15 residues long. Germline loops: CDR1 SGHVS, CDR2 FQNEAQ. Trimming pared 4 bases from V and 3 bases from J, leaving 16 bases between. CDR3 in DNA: TGTGCCAGCAGCTACCCCGTCTACGGGCACTACGAGCAGTACTTC. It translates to CASSYPVYGHYEQYF. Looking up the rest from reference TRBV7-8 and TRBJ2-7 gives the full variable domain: GAGVSQSPRYKVAKRGQDVALRCDPISGHVSLFWYQQALGQGPEFLTYFQNEAQLDKSGLPSDRFFAERPEGSVSTLKIQRTQQEDSAVYLCASSYPVYGHYEQYFGPGTRLTVT.

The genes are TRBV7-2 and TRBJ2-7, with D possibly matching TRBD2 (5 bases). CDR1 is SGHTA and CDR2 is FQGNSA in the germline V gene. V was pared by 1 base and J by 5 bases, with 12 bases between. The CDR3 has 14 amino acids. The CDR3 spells CASSLVDVRDEQYF. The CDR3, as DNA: TGTGCCAGCAGCTTAGTTGACGTGAGGGACGAGCAGTACTTC.